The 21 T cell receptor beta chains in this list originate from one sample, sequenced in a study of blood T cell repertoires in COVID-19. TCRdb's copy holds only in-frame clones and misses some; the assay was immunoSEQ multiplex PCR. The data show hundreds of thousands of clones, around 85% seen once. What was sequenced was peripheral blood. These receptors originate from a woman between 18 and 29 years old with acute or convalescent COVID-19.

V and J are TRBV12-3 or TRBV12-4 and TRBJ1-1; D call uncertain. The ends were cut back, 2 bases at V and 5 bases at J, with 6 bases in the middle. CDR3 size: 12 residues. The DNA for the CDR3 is TGTGCCAGCAGTTTACGGAGGACTGAAGCTTTCTTT. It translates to CASSLRRTEAFF.

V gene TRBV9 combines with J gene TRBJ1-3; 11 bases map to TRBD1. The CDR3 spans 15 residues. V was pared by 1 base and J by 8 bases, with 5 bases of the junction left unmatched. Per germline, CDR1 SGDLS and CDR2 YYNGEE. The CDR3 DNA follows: TGTGCCAGCAGCGTACTACCGGGACAGGGGGACACCATATATTTT. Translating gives CASSVLPGQGDTIYF.

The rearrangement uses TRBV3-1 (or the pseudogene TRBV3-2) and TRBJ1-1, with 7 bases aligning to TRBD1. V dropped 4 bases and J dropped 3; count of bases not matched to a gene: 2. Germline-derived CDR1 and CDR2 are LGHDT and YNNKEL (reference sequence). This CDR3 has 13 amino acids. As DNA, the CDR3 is TGTGCCAGCAGCCTACAGGGGTACACTGAAGCTTTCTTT. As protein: CASSLQGYTEAFF.

CDR3 region: CASSLRGMGTEAFF. DNA of the CDR3: TGTGCCAGCAGTTTGCGGGGGATGGGCACTGAAGCTTTCTTT. This chain uses TRBV28 with TRBJ1-1; a possible D gene is TRBD1 (5 bases). This CDR3 has 14 residues. The germline gives CDR1 MDHEN, CDR2 SYDVKM. V was shortened by 3 bases and J by 4 bases, with 12 bases between the two germline ends.

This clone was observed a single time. CDR3 coding DNA: TGTGCCAGCAGCTTAGATCTGCCAGGGCTCGGGGAGCTGTTTTTT. This encodes CASSLDLPGLGELFF. V usage is TRBV11-2 and J usage is TRBJ2-2; D may be TRBD1 (5 bases). This CDR3 spans 15 amino acids. V was cut by 0 bases and J by 7 bases, with 12 bases left in between. Germline CDR1 reads SGHAT; CDR2 reads FQNNGV. Full variable domain (outside the CDR3, taken from reference TRBV11-2 and TRBJ2-2): EAGVAQSPRYKIIEKRQSVAFWCNPISGHATLYWYQQILGQGPKLLIQFQNNGVVDDSQLPKDRFSAERLKGVDSTLKIQPAKLEDSAVYLCASSLDLPGLGELFFGEGSRLTVL.

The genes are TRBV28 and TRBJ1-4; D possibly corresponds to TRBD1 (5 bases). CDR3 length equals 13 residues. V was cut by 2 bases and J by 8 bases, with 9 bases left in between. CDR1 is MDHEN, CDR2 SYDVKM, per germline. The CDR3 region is CASSLLGREKLFF. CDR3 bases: TGTGCCAGCAGTTTACTGGGGCGGGAAAAACTGTTTTTT.

The CDR3 is CASSYSVGNYGYTF. CDR3 bases: TGTGCCAGCAGTTACTCGGTCGGTAACTATGGCTACACCTTC. V gene TRBV6-5 combines with J gene TRBJ1-2, with D unclear. The CDR3 totals 14 residues. Germline values: CDR1 MNHEY, CDR2 SVGAGI. Trimming pared 0 bases from V and 1 base from J, leaving 6 bases between.

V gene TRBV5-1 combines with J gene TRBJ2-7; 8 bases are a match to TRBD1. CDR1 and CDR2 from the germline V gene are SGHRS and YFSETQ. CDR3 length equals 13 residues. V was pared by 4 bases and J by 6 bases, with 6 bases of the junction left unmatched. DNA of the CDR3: TGCGCCAGCAGCGCCGGACAGGGTTCCGAGCAGTACTTC. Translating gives CASSAGQGSEQYF.

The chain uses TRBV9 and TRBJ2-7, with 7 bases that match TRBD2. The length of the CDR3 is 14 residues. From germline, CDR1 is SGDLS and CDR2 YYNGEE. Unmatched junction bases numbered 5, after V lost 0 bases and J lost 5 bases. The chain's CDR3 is CASSVGGSLNEQYF. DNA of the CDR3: TGTGCCAGCAGCGTAGGCGGGAGCCTCAACGAGCAGTACTTC.

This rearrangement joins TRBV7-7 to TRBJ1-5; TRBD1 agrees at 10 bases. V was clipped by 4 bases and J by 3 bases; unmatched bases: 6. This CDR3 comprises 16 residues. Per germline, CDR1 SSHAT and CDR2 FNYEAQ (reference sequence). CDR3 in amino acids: CASSSRQGAYNQPQHF. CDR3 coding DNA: TGTGCCAGCAGCTCACGACAGGGGGCATACAATCAGCCCCAGCATTTT. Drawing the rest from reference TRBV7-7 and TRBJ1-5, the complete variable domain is GAGVSQSPRYKVTKRGQDVTLRCDPISSHATLYWYQQALGQGPEFLTYFNYEAQPDKSGLPSDRFSAERPEGSISTLTIQRTEQRDSAMYRCASSSRQGAYNQPQHFGDGTRLSIL.

CDR3 nucleotides: TGTGCCAGCAAATCCGGGACAGGCCATCCAATGGGGGAATTTGAAAAACTGTTTTTT. Its translation is CASKSGTGHPMGEFEKLFF. This sequence joins TRBV21-1 and TRBJ1-4; the table's D call TRBD1 went unverified against the DNA. TRBV21-1 is a known pseudogene. This CDR3 is 19 amino acids long.

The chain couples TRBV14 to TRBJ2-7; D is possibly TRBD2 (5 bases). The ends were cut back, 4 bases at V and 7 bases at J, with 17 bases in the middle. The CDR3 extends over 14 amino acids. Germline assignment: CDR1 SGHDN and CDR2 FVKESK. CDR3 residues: CASSPSGLPGEQYF. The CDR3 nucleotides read TGTGCCAGCAGCCCCAGCGGTCTACCTGGGGAGCAGTACTTC.

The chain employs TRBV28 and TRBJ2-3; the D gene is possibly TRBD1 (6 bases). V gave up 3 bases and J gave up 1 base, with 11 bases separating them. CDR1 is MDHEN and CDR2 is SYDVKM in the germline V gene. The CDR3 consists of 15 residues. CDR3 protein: CASSFRGGGTDTQYF. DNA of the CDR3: TGTGCCAGCAGTTTCAGGGGCGGCGGCACAGATACGCAGTATTTT.

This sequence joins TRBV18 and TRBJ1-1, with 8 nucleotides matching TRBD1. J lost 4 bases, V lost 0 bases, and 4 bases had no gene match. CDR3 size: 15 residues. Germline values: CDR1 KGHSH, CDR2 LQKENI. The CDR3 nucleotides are TGTGCCAGCTCACCACCAGGCAGGGGGCCCACTGAAGCTTTCTTT. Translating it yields CASSPPGRGPTEAFF.

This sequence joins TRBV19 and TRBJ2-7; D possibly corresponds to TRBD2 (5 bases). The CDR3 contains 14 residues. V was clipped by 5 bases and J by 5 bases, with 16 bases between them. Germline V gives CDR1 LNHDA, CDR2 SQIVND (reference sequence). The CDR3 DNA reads TGTGCCAGTAGTCTACGACGGGGAACTGACGAGCAGTACTTC. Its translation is CASSLRRGTDEQYF.

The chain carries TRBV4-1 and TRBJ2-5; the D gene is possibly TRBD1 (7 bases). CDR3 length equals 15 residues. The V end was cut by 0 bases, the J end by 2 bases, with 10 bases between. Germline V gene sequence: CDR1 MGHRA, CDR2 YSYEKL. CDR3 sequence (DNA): TGCGCCAGCAGCCAAGATCAGGGGGGACAAGAGACCCAGTACTTC. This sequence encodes CASSQDQGGQETQYF.

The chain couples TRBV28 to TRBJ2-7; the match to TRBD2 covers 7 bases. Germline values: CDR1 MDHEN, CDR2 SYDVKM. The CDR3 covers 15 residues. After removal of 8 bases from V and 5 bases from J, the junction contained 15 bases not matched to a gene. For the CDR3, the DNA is TGTGCCAGCCCACCTATAGGCGGGAGAACCGACGAGCAGTACTTC. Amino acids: CASPPIGGRTDEQYF.

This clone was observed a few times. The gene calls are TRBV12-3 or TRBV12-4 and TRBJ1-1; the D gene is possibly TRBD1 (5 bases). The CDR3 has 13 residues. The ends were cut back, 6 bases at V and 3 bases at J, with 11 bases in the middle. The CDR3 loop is CASSLIRDTEAFF. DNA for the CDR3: TGTGCCAGCAGCTTAATCAGGGACACTGAAGCTTTCTTT.

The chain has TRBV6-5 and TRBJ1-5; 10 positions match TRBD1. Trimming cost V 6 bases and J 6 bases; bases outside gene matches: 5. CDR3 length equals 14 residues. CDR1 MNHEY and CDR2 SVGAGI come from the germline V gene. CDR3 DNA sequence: TGTGCCAGCAGCCGGGACAGGGGTGCTCAGCCCCAGCATTTT. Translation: CASSRDRGAQPQHF.

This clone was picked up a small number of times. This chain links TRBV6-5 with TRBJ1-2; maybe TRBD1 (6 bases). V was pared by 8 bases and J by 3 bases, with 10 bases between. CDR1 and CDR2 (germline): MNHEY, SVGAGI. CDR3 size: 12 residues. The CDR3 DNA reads TGTGCCAGCTCTCAGGGGTACTATGGCTACACCTTC. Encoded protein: CASSQGYYGYTF.

This CDR3 reads CASSLPGMVEQYF. CDR3 in DNA: TGTGCCAGCAGTTTACCGGGAATGGTCGAGCAGTACTTC. This sequence joins TRBV27 and TRBJ2-7, with D perhaps TRBD2 (5 bases). Trimming shortened V by 2 bases and J by 6 bases, and 11 bases separated the two germline ends. The CDR3 extends over 13 amino acids. Germline values: CDR1 MNHEY, CDR2 SMNVEV (reference sequence).